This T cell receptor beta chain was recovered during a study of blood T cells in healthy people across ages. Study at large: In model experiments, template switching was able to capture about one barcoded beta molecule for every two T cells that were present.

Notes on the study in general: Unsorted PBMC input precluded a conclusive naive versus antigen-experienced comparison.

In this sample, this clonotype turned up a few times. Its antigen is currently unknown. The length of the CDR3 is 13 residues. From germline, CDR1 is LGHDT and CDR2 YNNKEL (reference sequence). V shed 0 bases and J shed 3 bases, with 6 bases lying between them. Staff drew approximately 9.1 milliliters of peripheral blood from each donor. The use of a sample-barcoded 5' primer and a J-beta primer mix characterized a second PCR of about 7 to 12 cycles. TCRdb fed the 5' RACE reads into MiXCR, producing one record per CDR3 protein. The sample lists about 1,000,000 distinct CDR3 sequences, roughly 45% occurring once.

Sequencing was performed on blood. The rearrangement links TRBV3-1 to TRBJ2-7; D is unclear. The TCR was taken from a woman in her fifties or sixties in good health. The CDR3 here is CASSQDNFYEQYF. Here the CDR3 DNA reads TGTGCCAGCAGCCAAGATAACTTCTACGAGCAGTACTTC.